This entry describes one T cell receptor (beta chain). Only a few counts were recorded for this clonotype. Its antigen remains undetermined. Per-base qualities were not stored, and no clone one base away is much larger. The germline V gene specifies ENHRY as CDR1 and SYGVKD as CDR2. Trimming costs V 10 bases and J 7 bases, and their ends lie 14 bases apart. The CDR3 numbers 12 residues from cysteine through phenylalanine. Only the CDR3 region is kept as DNA, spanning 36 bases read in frame from base 1. These data originate in a study of molecular identifiers for immune sequencing clone quantification (dated by TCRdb to between 2017 and 2018). For the wider study: In a replicate experiment, RNA from roughly 21,000 or 96,000 naive CD8 T cells was split into five aliquots, four of which were sequenced. This methods study benchmarked molecular-identifier clustering-based TCR repertoire sequencing (MIDCIRS) and TCR RNA copy counting, using CD8 T cells to do so.

Libraries of naive CD8 T cells were built from anywhere between roughly 18,000 and 1,000,000 sorted cells, with 10%, 30% or 50% of the purified RNA used. Naive CD8 T cells, defined as CD8+CD4-CCR7+CD45RA+, were FACS-sorted into RLT Plus buffer on a BD FACSAria II. Detection sensitivity was tested by spiking Jurkat RNA equal to roughly ten TCR copies' worth into samples containing about 20,000-1,100,000 naive CD8 T cells. CD8 T cells were enriched using RosetteSep CD8+ T Cell Enrichment Cocktail and Ficoll-Paque, and the enriched cells then underwent ACK red cell lysis. Library creation used PCR. Sequenced on an Illumina HiSeq 4000. Bulk TCR libraries were prepared as previously described, using TCR primers listed in Table S5. The Qiagen AllPrep DNA/RNA kit was used to purify total RNA. Before analysis, reads from multiple sequencing runs of the same library were pooled. Turning to the authors' computational methods: Reads were retained only if an exact TCR constant sequence was present, and the retained reads were trimmed to 150 nt and grouped according to their 12-nt molecular barcodes. Reads in each barcode group were sub-clustered using a 15% Levenshtein threshold, and a quality-weighted consensus sequence was built for each RNA molecule. Non-functional sequences were discarded, and so were lower-count sequences lying one edit away from another sequence. Based on fitting two negative binomial distributions, any barcode sub-cluster with under 20% of the maximum read count was discarded. TCRdb cleaned the public reads at Q25 with fastp, built clones with MiXCR and kept in-frame beta chains. Every distinct CDR3 protein forms one entry, paired with its most common genes and DNA. The V and J calls and clone size come from TCRdb's table, not from the authors' own analysis. A total of 85,000 to 100,000 distinct CDR3 sequences appear in this sample, around a fifth of them only once. The top ten clonotypes cover 1% to 1.2% of the sample.

Here is what the overall study found, with its caveats: In CMV-specific effector cells, clones with more than 20 RNA copies accounted for over 97% of molecules, whereas in naive cells such clones accounted for under 1%. When barcode sub-clustering was left out, chimeric consensus sequences inflated TCR diversity, with chimeras reaching as high as 47%. Even against a background of 800,000 to 1,000,000 naive CD8 T cells, spiked-in Jurkat TCR RNA amounting to a single cell's worth was reported to be detectable. Highly expanded clone sizes could be underestimated if identical TCR molecules share a barcode. About 2.9 recovered TCR RNA copies per cell were obtained by modeling, versus about 10 by digital PCR, implying a capture efficiency of about 30%. The naive libraries included spiked-in Jurkat TCR RNA (about nine copies' worth), and this RNA is not part of the donor repertoire.

The chain is encoded by TRBV10-3 joined to TRBJ1-5; the D gene is perhaps TRBD1, on 6 matching bases. The sequenced material came from naive CD8+ T cells from blood, with Jurkat cell RNA spiked in. This sample's cell subset or site label indicates: FACS-sorted CD8+CD4-CCR7+CD45RA+ naive T cells. The sequence derives from a human donor in good health. Some libraries in this study had Jurkat cell RNA spiked in. Read as DNA, the sequence is TGTGCCAACTACAGGGAACCCCAGCCCCAGCATTTT. It translates to CANYREPQPQHF.